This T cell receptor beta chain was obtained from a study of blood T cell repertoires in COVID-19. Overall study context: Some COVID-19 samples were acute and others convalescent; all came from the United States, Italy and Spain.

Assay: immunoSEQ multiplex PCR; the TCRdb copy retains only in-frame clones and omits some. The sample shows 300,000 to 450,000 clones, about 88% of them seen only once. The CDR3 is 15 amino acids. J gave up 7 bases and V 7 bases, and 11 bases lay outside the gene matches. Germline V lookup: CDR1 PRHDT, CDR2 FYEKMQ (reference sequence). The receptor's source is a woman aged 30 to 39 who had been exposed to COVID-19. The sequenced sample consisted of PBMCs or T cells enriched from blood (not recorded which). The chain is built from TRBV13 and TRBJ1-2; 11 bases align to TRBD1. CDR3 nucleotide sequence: TGTGCCAGCAAACAACCCGGACAGGGGGCCGGTGGCTACACCTTC. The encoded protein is CASKQPGQGAGGYTF.